A single sample gave rise to the 19 T cell receptor beta chains below, sequenced in a study of CD8 T cells in ankylosing spondylitis. TCRdb redid the calling of the 5' RACE reads with MiXCR, one entry per CDR3 protein. The sample contains about 220,000 distinct CDR3 sequences, approximately 16% of which appear only once. No antigens are known for them. Overall study results and limits: Seemingly distinctive of ankylosing spondylitis blood was a TCR beta motif formed by eight highly homologous variants.

Sequencing used blood, either unsorted or a sorted T cell fraction (not recorded which). All receptors derive from a male donor with ankylosing spondylitis.

The V and J genes are TRBV20-1 and TRBJ2-7; TRBD2 matches 10 bases. With V trimmed by 0 bases and J by 4 bases, 15 bases remained unmatched. This CDR3 spans 18 amino acids. Looked up from germline, CDR1 is DFQATT and CDR2 is SNEGSKA (reference sequence). In DNA form, the CDR3 reads TGCAGTGCTAGAGATACTGGGAGTCTAGCGGGAGTCGGATACGAGCAGTACTTC. Its translation: CSARDTGSLAGVGYEQYF.

The chain couples TRBV2 to TRBJ2-3; 11 bases line up with TRBD1. Germline CDR1 reads SNHLY; CDR2 reads FYNNEI. The CDR3 spans 18 residues. V lost 10 bases to trimming and J lost 3 bases; unmatched junction nucleotides: 18. CDR3 in amino acids: CAIQQGQGDRYTTDTQYF. CDR3 bases: TGTGCCATTCAACAGGGACAGGGGGATCGATACACGACAGATACGCAGTATTTT.

The chain recombines TRBV12-3 or TRBV12-4 with TRBJ1-1; the D gene is possibly TRBD1 (5 bases). The CDR3 is 14 amino acids. With 8 bases removed from V and 5 bases from J, the gap between germline ends came to 18 bases. The CDR3 region has the DNA TGTGCCAGCGGTAATAGTGGGGAGGGGACTGAAGCTTTCTTT. Translation: CASGNSGEGTEAFF.

This clonotype has a single count. The chain joins TRBV7-9 to TRBJ2-5, with D uncertain. The germline CDR1 and CDR2 sequences are SEHNR and FQNEAQ (reference sequence). The V end was cut by 4 bases, the J end by 3 bases, with 21 bases between. CDR3 length equals 17 residues. The CDR3 region is CASSSPGDTRTKETQYF. The CDR3 DNA sequence: TGTGCCAGCAGCTCCCCCGGCGACACAAGGACCAAAGAGACCCAGTACTTC.

The chain couples TRBV9 to TRBJ2-3; D not resolved. Per germline, CDR1 SGDLS and CDR2 YYNGEE. The CDR3 is made up of 13 amino acids. Trimming shortened V by 3 bases and J by 4 bases, and 9 bases separated the two germline ends. The CDR3, as DNA: TGTGCCAGCAGCGGCAACTTGGCAGATACGCAGTATTTT. Translation: CASSGNLADTQYF. The whole variable domain, remainder taken from reference TRBV9 and TRBJ2-3, is DSGVTQTPKHLITATGQRVTLRCSPRSGDLSVYWYQQSLDQGLQFLIQYYNGEERAKGNILERFSAQQFPDLHSELNLSSLELGDSALYFCASSGNLADTQYFGPGTRLTVL.

The CDR3 spells CASSSTAGSRNEQFF. In DNA form, the CDR3 reads TGTGCCAGCAGCTCCACGGCCGGGTCCAGGAATGAGCAGTTCTTC. The chain combines TRBV7-6 with TRBJ2-1; D is uncertain. Per germline, CDR1 SGHVS and CDR2 FNYEAQ. Trimming pared 4 bases from V and 7 bases from J, leaving 17 bases between. This CDR3 is 15 amino acids long.

V is TRBV7-9 and J is TRBJ1-5, with 9 bases lining up with TRBD1. Per germline, CDR1 SEHNR and CDR2 FQNEAQ (reference sequence). CDR3 length: 16 amino acids. V gave up 0 bases and J gave up 3 bases; unmatched junction bases: 3. The CDR3 is CASSLAGTGINQPQHF. The CDR3 region has the DNA TGTGCCAGCAGCTTAGCGGGGACAGGGATCAATCAGCCCCAGCATTTT.

The CDR3 nucleotides read TGTGCCAGCAGTTACTCGAGGGAAGCTAACACTGAAGCTTTCTTT. This codes for CASSYSREANTEAFF. This chain links TRBV6-5 with TRBJ1-1; no firm D call. The V end was cut by 0 bases, the J end by 2 bases, with 10 bases between. Germline V gene data show CDR1 as MNHEY and CDR2 as SVGAGI. This CDR3 is 15 amino acids long.

The rearrangement links TRBV7-8 to TRBJ1-5; D is perhaps TRBD1 (5 bases). V lost 10 bases and J lost 3, with 16 bases in between. This CDR3 spans 14 amino acids. Germline loops: CDR1 SGHVS, CDR2 FQNEAQ. The CDR3 region is CATTATGVNQPQHF. The CDR3 region has the DNA TGTGCCACAACCGCAACAGGAGTCAATCAGCCCCAGCATTTT.

The gene calls are TRBV11-2 and TRBJ1-3; D is ambiguous. Between the trimmed V and J ends, which lost 4 bases and 0 bases, there was a span of 16 bases. The CDR3 sequence is 17 residues long. The germline CDR1 and CDR2 sequences are SGHAT and FQNNGV. The DNA for the CDR3 is TGTGCCAGCAGCTCTCACAGCGTTCTTTACTCTGGAAACACCATATATTTT. Protein sequence: CASSSHSVLYSGNTIYF.

V gene TRBV29-1 combines with J gene TRBJ1-1; the D is unclear. In germline, CDR1 is SQVTM, CDR2 ANQGSEA. Trimming removed 5 bases from V and 7 bases from J, with 11 bases in between. The CDR3 spans 11 residues. The CDR3 protein is CSVFYIDEAFF. The CDR3 DNA is TGCAGCGTTTTTTACATCGATGAAGCTTTCTTT.

The chain links TRBV6-4 to TRBJ1-2, with 7 bases aligning to TRBD1. CDR1 and CDR2 (germline): MRHNA, SNTAGT. The junction had 12 bases not matched to a gene; V was cut back by 5 bases and J by 6 bases. This CDR3 region has 15 residues. This CDR3 is CASSPSPDRADGYTF. Here the CDR3 DNA reads TGTGCCAGCAGTCCCTCCCCAGACAGGGCTGATGGCTACACCTTC.

J is TRBJ2-3 and V is TRBV28, with a weak D call TRBD1 (6 bases). The V end was cut by 3 bases, the J end by 1 base, with 8 bases between. Per the germline V gene, CDR1 is MDHEN and CDR2 is SYDVKM. CDR3 length: 14 residues. CDR3 DNA sequence: TGTGCCAGCAGTTTCCGACAGGGCACAGATACGCAGTATTTT. It codes for CASSFRQGTDTQYF.

CDR3 bases: TGTGCCAGCACCCTTGACGGGACCTCCTACAATGAGCAGTTCTTC. Its translation: CASTLDGTSYNEQFF. J is TRBJ2-1 and V is TRBV7-9; D possibly matches TRBD1 or TRBD2 (5 bases each). V was cut by 7 bases and J by 0 bases, with 13 bases left in between. Germline CDR1 SEHNR, CDR2 FQNEAQ (reference sequence). CDR3 size: 15 residues.

The chain uses TRBV4-3 and TRBJ1-1; a weak D match, TRBD1 (6 bases). The V end lost 4 bases, the J end lost 6 bases, and 18 bases lay between the germline ends. The CDR3 has 15 amino acids. The germline V gene encodes CDR1 LGHNA and CDR2 YSLEER. CDR3 sequence (DNA): TGCGCCAGCAGCCCCCTCAGGGGTTCGGCCTCTGAAGCTTTCTTT. It encodes CASSPLRGSASEAFF.

This clonotype was counted only a few times. The chain employs TRBV3-1 and TRBJ2-1, with 16 bases matching TRBD2. V shed 3 bases and J 2 bases; nucleotides not matched to a gene: 1. The CDR3 contains 17 residues. In germline, CDR1 is LGHDT, CDR2 YNNKEL (reference sequence). The CDR3 region has the DNA TGTGCCAGCAGCCAGGGACTAGCGGGAGGGCCCTACAATGAGCAGTTCTTC. Translating gives CASSQGLAGGPYNEQFF.

J is TRBJ1-6 and V is TRBV6-5, with TRBD1 as a possible D gene (6 bases). This CDR3 has 16 amino acids. The V and J ends lost 2 bases and 5 bases respectively, with 13 bases between them. The V gene's germline CDR1 is MNHEY and CDR2 SVGAGI. CDR3 residues: CASSYGTYRDNSPLHF. The CDR3 DNA reads as TGTGCCAGCAGTTACGGAACTTACAGGGATAATTCACCCCTCCACTTT.

The table lists this clonotype with a few counts. The chain combines TRBV5-1 with TRBJ2-5, with TRBD2 matching 12 bases. J gave up 5 bases and V 4 bases, and 6 bases lay outside the gene matches. The germline V gene encodes CDR1 SGHRS and CDR2 YFSETQ. The CDR3 sequence is 15 residues long. For the CDR3, the DNA is TGCGCCAGCAGCGTGACTAGCGGGGGAGGGGAGACCCAGTACTTC. Encoded protein: CASSVTSGGGETQYF.

V is TRBV28 and J is TRBJ2-7; D remains unclear. This CDR3 spans 14 amino acids. With 1 base removed from V and 1 base from J, the gap between germline ends came to 8 bases. Germline-derived CDR1 and CDR2 are MDHEN and SYDVKM. The CDR3 DNA reads as TGTGCCAGCAGTTTATTACCCGATTCCTACGAGCAGTACTTC. It is translated as CASSLLPDSYEQYF.